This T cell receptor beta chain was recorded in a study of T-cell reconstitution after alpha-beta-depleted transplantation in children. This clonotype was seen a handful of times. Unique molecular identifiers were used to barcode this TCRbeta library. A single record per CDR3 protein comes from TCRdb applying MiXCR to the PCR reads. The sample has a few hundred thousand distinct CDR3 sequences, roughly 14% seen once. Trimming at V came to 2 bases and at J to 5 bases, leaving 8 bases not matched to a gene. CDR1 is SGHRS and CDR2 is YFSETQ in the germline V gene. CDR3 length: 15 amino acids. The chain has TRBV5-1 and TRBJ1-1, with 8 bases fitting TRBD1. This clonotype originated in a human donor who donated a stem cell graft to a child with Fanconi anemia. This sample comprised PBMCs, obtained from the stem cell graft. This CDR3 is CASSLLGQGPTEAFF. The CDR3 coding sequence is TGCGCCAGCAGCTTATTAGGACAGGGTCCAACTGAAGCTTTCTTT.